One sample yielded the 27 T cell receptor beta chains listed below, sequenced in a study of cytomegalovirus exposure and HLA in healthy donors. The study ran its PCR with 60 Vbeta and 13 Jbeta primers. TCRdb's table, derived via immunoSEQ multiplex PCR, lists solely in-frame clones and lacks some. Of some 170,000 clones listed, more than 60% are singletons. The sample was PBMCs. The receptor source for this set is a human donor in good health.

This chain uses TRBV5-1 with TRBJ2-5; tentatively, D is TRBD1 (5 bases). Germline CDR1 is SGHRS and CDR2 is YFSETQ. V shed 0 bases and J shed 2 bases, with 11 bases lying between them. CDR3 length: 15 residues. CDR3 loop: CASSLEGDGQETQYF. CDR3 sequence (DNA): TGCGCCAGCAGCTTGGAAGGGGATGGGCAAGAGACCCAGTACTTC.

The rearrangement links TRBV11-2 to TRBJ2-7, with D perhaps TRBD1 (6 bases). CDR3 length equals 14 residues. Deletions cut 1 base from V and 2 bases from J, with 9 bases between. The germline CDR1 and CDR2 sequences are SGHAT and FQNNGV. Here the CDR3 reads CASSLVDRTYEQYF. The CDR3 nucleotides read TGTGCCAGCAGCTTAGTAGACAGGACCTACGAGCAGTACTTC.

This clone was counted a few times. This chain uses TRBV27 with TRBJ2-1; 10 positions agree with TRBD2. This CDR3 comprises 14 residues. Trimming cost V 8 bases and J 6 bases; bases outside gene matches: 7. Looked up from germline, CDR1 is MNHEY and CDR2 is SMNVEV (reference sequence). The CDR3 here is CASQSLAGVNEQFF. Here the CDR3 DNA reads TGTGCCAGCCAGAGCCTAGCGGGGGTCAATGAGCAGTTCTTC.

The chain recombines TRBV15 with TRBJ2-6; 7 positions agree with TRBD1. This CDR3 region has 17 residues. Germline-derived CDR1 and CDR2 are LNHNV and YYDKDF (reference sequence). Losses at the gene ends were 2 bases for V and 2 bases for J; bases not matched to a gene: 6. The CDR3 sequence: CATSRNPQGAGANVLTF. The CDR3 coding sequence is TGTGCCACCAGCAGAAACCCCCAGGGGGCTGGGGCCAACGTCCTGACTTTC.

This chain joins TRBV7-9 and TRBJ1-5, with a weak D call TRBD1 (6 bases). Germline V gene lookup returns CDR1 SEHNR and CDR2 FQNEAQ (reference sequence). V shed 5 bases and J shed 5 bases, with 13 bases lying between them. The length of the CDR3 is 14 residues. CDR3 DNA: TGTGCCAGCAGCACCACAGGGTCGGATCAGCCCCAGCATTTT. Translated, it gives CASSTTGSDQPQHF. The whole variable domain, remainder taken from reference TRBV7-9 and TRBJ1-5, is DTGVSQNPRHKITKRGQNVTFRCDPISEHNRLYWYRQTLGQGPEFLTYFQNEAQLEKSRLLSDRFSAERPKGSFSTLEIQRTEQGDSAMYLCASSTTGSDQPQHFGDGTRLSIL.

The CDR3 is CASSPLGGARNTEAFF. The CDR3 DNA reads TGTGCCAGCAGCCCGCTGGGCGGGGCCCGGAACACTGAAGCTTTCTTT. The chain carries TRBV7-2 and TRBJ1-1; the D gene is possibly TRBD1 (5 bases). V lost 5 bases to trimming and J lost 1 base, with 17 bases between them. The CDR3 is 16 residues long. The germline gives CDR1 SGHTA, CDR2 FQGNSA.

Comments on this clone: Sequence at one end of the junction differs from germline and may be a read error. This sequence joins TRBV7-8 and TRBJ2-5; no reliable D call. The germline CDR1 and CDR2 sequences are SGHVS and FQNEAQ. The CDR3 covers 15 residues. CDR3 bases: TGTGCCGGCAGAGACCTGACAAGACACCAAGAGACCCAGTACTTC. Encoded protein: CAGRDLTRHQETQYF.

The chain joins TRBV19 to TRBJ1-1; D may be TRBD1 (5 bases). The CDR3 contains 18 residues. Per the germline V gene, CDR1 is LNHDA and CDR2 is SQIVND (reference sequence). The V end lost 5 bases, the J end lost 0 bases, and 22 bases lay between the germline ends. This CDR3 is CASSVSGFWVAMNTEAFF. The CDR3 DNA follows: TGTGCCAGTAGTGTGTCAGGGTTTTGGGTCGCAATGAACACTGAAGCTTTCTTT.

The rearrangement links TRBV19 to TRBJ1-1; TRBD1 agrees at 7 bases. J gave up 4 bases and V 5 bases, and 13 bases lay outside the gene matches. Germline-derived CDR1 and CDR2 are LNHDA and SQIVND (reference sequence). The CDR3 contains 16 residues. Here the CDR3 DNA reads TGTGCCAGTAGTTTTCAGGGGGGTGGGTTAGGCACTGAAGCTTTCTTT. Translating it yields CASSFQGGGLGTEAFF.

The gene calls are TRBV19 and TRBJ2-7, with TRBD2 matching 8 bases. The J segment lost 0 bases and the V segment lost 7 bases, leaving 8 bases of the junction unmatched. Germline CDR1 LNHDA, CDR2 SQIVND (reference sequence). The CDR3 is made up of 15 amino acids. The CDR3 sequence is CASMPGLGTSYEQYF. CDR3 DNA sequence: TGTGCCAGTATGCCGGGACTAGGAACCTCCTACGAGCAGTACTTC.

The rearrangement joins TRBV29-1 to TRBJ2-2; TRBD2 aligns across 14 bases. This CDR3 is 18 amino acids long. After removal of 4 bases from V and 4 bases from J, the junction contained 11 bases not matched to a gene. CDR1 is SQVTM, CDR2 ANQGSEA, per germline. This CDR3 is CSVGNPGLAGASTGELFF. The CDR3 DNA reads as TGCAGCGTTGGAAACCCGGGACTAGCGGGGGCGAGCACCGGGGAGCTGTTTTTT.

The chain has TRBV27 and TRBJ1-5, with 8 bases that match TRBD1. This CDR3 comprises 15 residues. CDR1 is MNHEY, CDR2 SMNVEV, per germline (reference sequence). V shed 3 bases, J shed 1 base, and the junction held 2 bases outside the gene matches. The CDR3 nucleotides are TGTGCCAGCAGTTTGGACAGGGTGAGCAATCAGCCCCAGCATTTT. Amino acids: CASSLDRVSNQPQHF.

J is TRBJ2-7 and V is TRBV6-5; 7 positions agree with TRBD2. Germline CDR1 is MNHEY and CDR2 is SVGAGI. CDR3 length: 15 residues. V trimming: 0 bases; J trimming: 4 bases; junction bases outside the gene matches: 6. The CDR3 here is CASSYSGGGKYEQYF. CDR3 nucleotide sequence: TGTGCCAGCAGTTACTCTGGCGGGGGTAAATACGAGCAGTACTTC.

The chain joins TRBV9 to TRBJ2-1, with D uncertain. Trimming removed 5 bases at V and 7 bases at J, with 10 bases between. This CDR3 has 12 amino acids. Germline-derived CDR1 and CDR2 are SGDLS and YYNGEE. CDR3 nucleotides: TGTGCCAGCAGATCCGCGCGGAATGAGCAGTTCTTC. Translating it yields CASRSARNEQFF.

The V and J genes are TRBV9 and TRBJ1-3, with unresolved D. V lost 0 bases and J 4 bases, leaving 5 bases between the germline ends. The CDR3 consists of 13 residues. Germline lookup yields CDR1 SGDLS and CDR2 YYNGEE. CDR3 in amino acids: CASSVGTGNTIYF. CDR3 nucleotides: TGTGCCAGCAGCGTAGGTACAGGAAACACCATATATTTT.

As to this clone: One junction end does not reproduce the germline sequence, and a read error may be involved. This chain connects TRBV7-9 to TRBJ1-1; D gene ambiguous. Germline loops: CDR1 SEHNR, CDR2 FQNEAQ (reference sequence). This CDR3 spans 13 amino acids. CDR3 sequence reads: CSSSLLGDTEAFF. The CDR3 coding sequence is TGTTCCAGCAGCTTATTGGGCGACACTGAAGCTTTCTTT.

The chain couples TRBV18 to TRBJ2-3; TRBD2 agrees at 7 bases. Looked up from germline, CDR1 is KGHSH and CDR2 is LQKENI. V lost 6 bases, J lost 0 bases, and 15 bases stayed unmatched. CDR3 length: 18 residues. As DNA, the CDR3 is TGTGCCAGCTCCCGGCAGTCCCAGGGAGGGGATAGCACAGATACGCAGTATTTT. This translates into CASSRQSQGGDSTDTQYF.

The J gene is TRBJ2-5, the V gene TRBV6-5, with a tentative D call TRBD2 (5 bases). The V gene's germline CDR1 is MNHEY and CDR2 SVGAGI. V was cut by 5 bases and J by 1 base, with 11 bases left in between. CDR3 length: 14 amino acids. CDR3 DNA: TGTGCCAGCAGTCTATTGGGGAGCCAAGAGACCCAGTACTTC. This encodes CASSLLGSQETQYF.

In this sample, this clone turned up many times. The chain joins TRBV4-2 to TRBJ2-4; 10 bases fit TRBD2. This CDR3 region has 16 residues. Looked up from germline, CDR1 is LGHNA and CDR2 is YNFKEQ. V lost 0 bases and J lost 6; bases outside the gene matches: 5. Here the CDR3 reads CASSQDAAGGPNIQYF. Here the CDR3 DNA reads TGTGCCAGCAGCCAAGATGCAGCGGGGGGGCCAAACATTCAGTACTTC.

This CDR3 is CASSPLGGSGANVLTF. The CDR3 region has the DNA TGTGCCAGCAGTCCTCTAGGGGGCTCTGGGGCCAACGTCCTGACTTTC. V gene TRBV6-6 combines with J gene TRBJ2-6; perhaps TRBD1 as D (6 bases). V was shortened by 5 bases and J by 0 bases, with 11 bases between the two germline ends. The V gene's germline CDR1 is MNHNY and CDR2 SVGAGI (reference sequence). The CDR3 has 16 residues.

The V and J genes are TRBV6-4 and TRBJ2-6; D may be TRBD1 (5 bases). Trimming stripped 8 bases from V and 4 bases from J, with 12 bases between. This CDR3 region has 14 residues. Germline V CDR1 and CDR2: MRHNA, SNTAGT. CDR3 bases: TGTGCCAGCGCCTCAGGGTTCGGGGCCAACGTCCTGACTTTC. Protein product: CASASGFGANVLTF.

V usage is TRBV9 and J usage is TRBJ2-5, with 13 bases matching TRBD2. The CDR3 sequence is 19 residues long. J gave up 5 bases and V 4 bases, and 17 bases lay outside the gene matches. Germline CDR1 SGDLS, CDR2 YYNGEE. The CDR3 DNA sequence: TGTGCCAGCAGCTTTCGAATCGGAGGACTAGCGGGGGCCACGGAGACCCAGTACTTC. It yields the protein CASSFRIGGLAGATETQYF.

This clone has a handful of counts. This chain links TRBV7-3 with TRBJ2-2; 7 nucleotides agree with TRBD2. This CDR3 region has 14 residues. Germline V gene lookup returns CDR1 SGHTA and CDR2 FQGTGA. V gave up 5 bases and J gave up 5 bases; unmatched junction bases: 5. The CDR3 DNA follows: TGTGCCAGCAGCCCTTCGGGGGGAACCGGGGAGCTGTTTTTT. Amino acids: CASSPSGGTGELFF.

This clone was detected only a few times. This rearrangement joins TRBV5-6 to TRBJ1-5; the match to TRBD1 covers 9 bases. The CDR3 consists of 15 residues. The germline gives CDR1 SGHDT, CDR2 YYEEEE. V was pared by 4 bases and J by 5 bases, with 7 bases of the junction left unmatched. The CDR3, as DNA: TGTGCCAGCAGCACGGGACAGGGCTACGATCAGCCCCAGCATTTT. Its translation: CASSTGQGYDQPQHF.

V usage is TRBV19 and J usage is TRBJ1-1; no reliable D call. Looked up from germline, CDR1 is LNHDA and CDR2 is SQIVND (reference sequence). V was cut by 4 bases and J by 0 bases, with 6 bases left in between. This CDR3 has 13 residues. The CDR3 spells CASSTQVNTEAFF. CDR3 nucleotides: TGTGCCAGTAGTACACAAGTGAACACTGAAGCTTTCTTT.

V gene TRBV5-8 combines with J gene TRBJ2-1; 7 positions match TRBD1. This CDR3 contains 17 residues. CDR1 is SGHTS, CDR2 YDEGEE, per germline. Trimming at V came to 4 bases and at J to 2 bases, leaving 12 bases not matched to a gene. CDR3 nucleotides: TGTGCCAGCAGCACCGACAGGGACCCCGCAACCTACAATGAGCAGTTCTTC. It yields the protein CASSTDRDPATYNEQFF.

About this clone: This sample includes further DNA sequences coding for the same CDR3. The chain links TRBV7-9 to TRBJ1-6, with D possibly TRBD1 on 6 matching bases. The CDR3 extends over 15 amino acids. V dropped 5 bases and J dropped 8 bases, with 16 bases sitting between them. In germline, CDR1 is SEHNR, CDR2 FQNEAQ (reference sequence). The chain's CDR3 is CASSPSGDRYSPLHF. The CDR3 DNA reads as TGTGCCAGCAGCCCCTCAGGGGATCGGTATTCACCCCTCCACTTT.